The sequence of this TCR beta chain was determined in a study of cytomegalovirus exposure and HLA in healthy donors. General study findings and limits: Productive rates of about 90% or about 30% were seen for most TCR beta V segments in an earlier analysis. An assumption of roughly uniform sequencing depth across donors underlay the presence/absence analyses. Reported findings show TCR beta sequences accurately forecast HLA-A and HLA-B alleles in most subjects. Researchers reported from a later analysis that most CMV-associated TCR beta chains appeared HLA-restricted.

Primers for the PCR totalled 60 Vbeta and 13 Jbeta. Sequenced by immunoSEQ multiplex PCR; TCRdb stores in-frame clones only, minus some. The sample has about 82,000 clones, roughly 9.1% seen once. As to this clone: Its antigen remains unidentified. Compared with germline, one end of the junction differs, possibly owing to a read error.

The CDR3 contains 14 residues. The germline gives CDR1 SGDLS, CDR2 YYNGEE. J is TRBJ1-1 and V is TRBV9, with a weak D call TRBD1 (6 bases). The clonotype comes from a man between 60 and 70 years old in good health and CMV-seropositive. The specimen sequenced was PBMCs. The CDR3 loop reads CASSTRDTLTVAFF. The CDR3 coding sequence is TGTGCCAGCAGCACCCGGGACACCCTAACTGTAGCTTTCTTT.